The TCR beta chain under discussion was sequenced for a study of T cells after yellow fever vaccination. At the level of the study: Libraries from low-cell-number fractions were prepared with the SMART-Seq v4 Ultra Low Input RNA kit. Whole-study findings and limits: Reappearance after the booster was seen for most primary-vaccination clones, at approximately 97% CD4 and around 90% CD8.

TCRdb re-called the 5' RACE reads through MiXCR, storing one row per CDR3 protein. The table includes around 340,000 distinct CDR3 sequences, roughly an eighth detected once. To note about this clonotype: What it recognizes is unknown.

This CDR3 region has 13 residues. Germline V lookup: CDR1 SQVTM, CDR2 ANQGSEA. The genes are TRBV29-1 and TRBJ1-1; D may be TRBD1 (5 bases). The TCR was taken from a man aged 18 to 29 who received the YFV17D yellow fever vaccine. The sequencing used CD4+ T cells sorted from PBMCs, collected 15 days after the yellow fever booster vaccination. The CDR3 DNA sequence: TGCAGTTACCGGTTGGGGCCGAACACTGAAGCTTTCTTT. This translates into CSYRLGPNTEAFF.